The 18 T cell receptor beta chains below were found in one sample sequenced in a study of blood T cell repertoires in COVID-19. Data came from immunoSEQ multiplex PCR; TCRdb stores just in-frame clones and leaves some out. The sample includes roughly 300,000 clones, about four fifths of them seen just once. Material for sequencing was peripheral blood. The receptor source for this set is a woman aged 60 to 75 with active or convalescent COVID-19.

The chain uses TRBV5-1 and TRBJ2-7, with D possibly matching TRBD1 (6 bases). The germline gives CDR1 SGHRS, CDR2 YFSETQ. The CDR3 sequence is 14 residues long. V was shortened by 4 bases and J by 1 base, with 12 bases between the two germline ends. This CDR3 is CASSPGARSYEQYF. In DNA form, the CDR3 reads TGCGCCAGCAGCCCAGGGGCACGGTCCTACGAGCAGTACTTC.

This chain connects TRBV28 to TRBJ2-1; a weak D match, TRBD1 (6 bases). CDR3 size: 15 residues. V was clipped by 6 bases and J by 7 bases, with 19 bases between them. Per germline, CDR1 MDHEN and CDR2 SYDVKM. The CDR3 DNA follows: TGTGCCAGCAGCTCCGGGACAACTTTTTTGAATGAGCAGTTCTTC. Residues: CASSSGTTFLNEQFF.

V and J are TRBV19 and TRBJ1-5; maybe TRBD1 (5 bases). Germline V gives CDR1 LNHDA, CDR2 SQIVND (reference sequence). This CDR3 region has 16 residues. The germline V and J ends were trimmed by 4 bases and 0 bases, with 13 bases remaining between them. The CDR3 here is CASSTLPRVSNQPQHF. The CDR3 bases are TGTGCCAGTAGTACCCTCCCCAGGGTTAGCAATCAGCCCCAGCATTTT. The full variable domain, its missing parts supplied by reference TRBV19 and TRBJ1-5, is DGGITQSPKYLFRKEGQNVTLSCEQNLNHDAMYWYRQDPGQGLRLIYYSQIVNDFQKGDIAEGYSVSREKKESFPLTVTSAQKNPTAFYLCASSTLPRVSNQPQHFGDGTRLSIL.

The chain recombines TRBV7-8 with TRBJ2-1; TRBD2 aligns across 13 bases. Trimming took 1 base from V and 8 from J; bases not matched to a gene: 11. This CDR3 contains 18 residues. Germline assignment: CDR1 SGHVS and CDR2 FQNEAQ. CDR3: CASSLDPMTSGGKDEQFF. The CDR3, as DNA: TGTGCCAGCAGCTTAGATCCTATGACTAGCGGGGGGAAGGATGAGCAGTTCTTC.

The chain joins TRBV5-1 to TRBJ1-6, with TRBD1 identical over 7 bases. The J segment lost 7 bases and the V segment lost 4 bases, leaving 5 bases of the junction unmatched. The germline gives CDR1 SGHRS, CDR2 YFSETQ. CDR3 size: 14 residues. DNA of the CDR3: TGCGCCAGCAGCCTGTACAGGGGCAATTCACCCCTCCACTTT. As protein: CASSLYRGNSPLHF.

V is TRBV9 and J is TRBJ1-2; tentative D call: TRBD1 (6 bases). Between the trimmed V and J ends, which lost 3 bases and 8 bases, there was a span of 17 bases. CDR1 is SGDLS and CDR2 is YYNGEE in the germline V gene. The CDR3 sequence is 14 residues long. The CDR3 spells CASSAGPPGVGYTF. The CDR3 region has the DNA TGTGCCAGCAGCGCGGGCCCCCCAGGGGTAGGCTACACCTTC.

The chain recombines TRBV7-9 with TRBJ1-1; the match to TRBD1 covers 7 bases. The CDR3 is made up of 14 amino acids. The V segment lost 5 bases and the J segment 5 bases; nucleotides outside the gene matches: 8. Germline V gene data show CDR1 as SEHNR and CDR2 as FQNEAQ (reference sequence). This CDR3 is CASSPPGQWTEAFF. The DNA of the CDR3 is TGTGCCAGCAGCCCGCCGGGACAGTGGACTGAAGCTTTCTTT.

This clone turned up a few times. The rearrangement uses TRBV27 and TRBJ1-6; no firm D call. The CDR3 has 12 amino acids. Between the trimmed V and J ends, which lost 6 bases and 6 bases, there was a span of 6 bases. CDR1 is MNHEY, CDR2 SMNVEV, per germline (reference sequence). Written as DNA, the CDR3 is TGTGCCAGCAGCCTCCTTAATTCACCCCTCCACTTT. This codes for CASSLLNSPLHF.

The CDR3 reads CASGLVGTEDTQYF. CDR3 nucleotides: TGTGCTAGTGGTTTGGTAGGGACAGAAGATACGCAGTATTTT. The chain has TRBV12-5 and TRBJ2-3, with 7 bases lining up with TRBD1. V was pared by 0 bases and J by 5 bases, with 2 bases of the junction left unmatched. The CDR3 is made up of 14 amino acids. CDR1 is LGHNT, CDR2 FRNRAP, per germline.

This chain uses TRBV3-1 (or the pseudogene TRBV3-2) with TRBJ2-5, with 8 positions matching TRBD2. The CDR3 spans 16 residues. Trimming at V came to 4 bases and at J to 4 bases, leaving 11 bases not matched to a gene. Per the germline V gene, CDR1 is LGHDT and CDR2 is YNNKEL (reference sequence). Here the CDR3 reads CASSPSDYSGAETQYF. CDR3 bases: TGTGCCAGCAGCCCTTCGGACTATAGCGGGGCAGAGACCCAGTACTTC.

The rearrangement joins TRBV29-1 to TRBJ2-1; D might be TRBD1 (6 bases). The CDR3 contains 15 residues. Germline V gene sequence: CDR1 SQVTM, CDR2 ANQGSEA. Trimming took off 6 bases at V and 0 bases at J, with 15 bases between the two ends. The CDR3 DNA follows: TGCAGCGTACGAGACAGGCCCAGCTCCTACAATGAGCAGTTCTTC. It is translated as CSVRDRPSSYNEQFF.

The CDR3 here is CASSLDRNNEKLFF. CDR3 nucleotides: TGCGCCAGCAGCTTGGACAGGAATAATGAAAAACTGTTTTTT. The chain uses TRBV5-1 and TRBJ1-4, with D tentatively TRBD1 (5 bases). The V end was cut by 0 bases, the J end by 4 bases, with 7 bases between. The CDR3 consists of 14 residues. The germline V gene has CDR1 SGHRS and CDR2 YFSETQ.

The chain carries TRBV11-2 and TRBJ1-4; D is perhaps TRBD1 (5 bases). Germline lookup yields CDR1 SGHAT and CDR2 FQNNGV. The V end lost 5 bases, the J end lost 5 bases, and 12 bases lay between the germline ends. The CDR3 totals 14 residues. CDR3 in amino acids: CASSLGQGNEKLFF. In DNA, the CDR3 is TGTGCCAGCAGCCTCGGGCAGGGAAATGAAAAACTGTTTTTT.

Here the CDR3 reads CASSFRRGAITDTQYF. The CDR3 DNA sequence: TGTGCCAGCAGCTTCAGGCGGGGGGCTATCACAGATACGCAGTATTTT. The rearrangement joins TRBV13 to TRBJ2-3; TRBD2 agrees at 8 bases. The CDR3 covers 16 residues. V gave up 3 bases and J gave up 2 bases; unmatched junction bases: 7. The germline V gene has CDR1 PRHDT and CDR2 FYEKMQ (reference sequence).

DNA for the CDR3: TGTGCCAGCAGTTTGAGACACAGCTATGAAGCTTTCTTT. It translates to CASSLRHSYEAFF. The chain couples TRBV12-3 or TRBV12-4 to TRBJ1-1; D is unresolved. Trimming removed 3 bases from V and 7 bases from J, with 12 bases in between. This CDR3 is 13 amino acids long.

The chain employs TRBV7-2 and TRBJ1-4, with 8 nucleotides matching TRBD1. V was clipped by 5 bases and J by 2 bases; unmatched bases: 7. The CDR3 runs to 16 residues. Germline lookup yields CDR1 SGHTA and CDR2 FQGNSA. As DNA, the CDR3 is TGTGCCAGCAGCACCTTAGGACAGGGCACTAATGAAAAACTGTTTTTT. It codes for CASSTLGQGTNEKLFF.

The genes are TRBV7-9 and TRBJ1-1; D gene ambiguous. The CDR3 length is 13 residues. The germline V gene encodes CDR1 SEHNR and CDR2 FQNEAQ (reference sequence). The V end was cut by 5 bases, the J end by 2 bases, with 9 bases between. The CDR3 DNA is TGTGCCAGCAGCCACACCGTTAACACTGAAGCTTTCTTT. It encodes CASSHTVNTEAFF.

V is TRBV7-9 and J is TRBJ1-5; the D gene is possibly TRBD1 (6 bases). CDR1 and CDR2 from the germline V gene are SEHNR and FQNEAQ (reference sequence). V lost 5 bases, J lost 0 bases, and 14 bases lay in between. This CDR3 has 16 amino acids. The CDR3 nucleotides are TGTGCCAGCAGCCCAGCCAGGACAGCTAGCAATCAGCCCCAGCATTTT. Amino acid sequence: CASSPARTASNQPQHF.